This T cell receptor beta chain comes out of a study of T cells in Graves' hyperthyroidism and ophthalmopathy. The CDR3 sequence is 12 residues long. The V gene's germline CDR1 is ENHRY and CDR2 SYGVKD. Trimming stripped 2 bases from V and 7 bases from J, with 8 bases between. For the diagnoses, clinical symptoms, serum thyroxine and TRAb, thyroid ultrasound and orbital computed tomography were used. Template material for amplifying TCR beta CDR3 regions consisted of RNA transcripts. With the HTBI primer set, the TCR CDR3 went through a first round of RT-PCR. TCRdb redid the calling of the multiplex PCR reads with MiXCR, one entry per CDR3 protein. The sample records under 400,000 distinct CDR3 sequences, about 21% being singletons. This clonotype was counted at least ten times.

Sequenced: blood. The genes are TRBV10-3 and TRBJ1-1; no clear D. The receptor was isolated from a woman aged 45-59 years with Graves' hyperthyroidism. The CDR3 here is CAISERGDEAFF. DNA of the CDR3: TGTGCCATCAGTGAGCGGGGAGATGAAGCTTTCTTT.